This T cell receptor (beta chain) is from a study of PD-L1 blockade in urothelial cancer. Study information: Atezolizumab (1,200 mg intravenously every 3 weeks) began in 2014 for patients. Each blood sample yielded a median of 141,255 T cells.

Time point defined: pretreatment peripheral blood. It was locally advanced or metastatic urothelial carcinoma that patients had. Assay: immunoSEQ multiplex PCR; the TCRdb copy retains only in-frame clones and omits some. The data contain around 100,000 clones, around 90% of them seen just once; the ten biggest clones take up 1.5% to 2%. The germline V and J ends were trimmed by 0 bases and 0 bases, with 8 bases remaining between them. The CDR3 has 15 residues. CDR1 is SGHRS and CDR2 is YFSETQ in the germline V gene. This TCR derives from a man aged 55 to 69 with urothelial cancer. The sample here was PBMCs, taken around atezolizumab (anti-PD-L1) treatment. V and J are TRBV5-1 and TRBJ2-3; D is undetermined. The CDR3 loop is CASSLERSSTDTQYF. CDR3 DNA sequence: TGCGCCAGCAGCTTGGAAAGGAGTAGCACAGATACGCAGTATTTT.